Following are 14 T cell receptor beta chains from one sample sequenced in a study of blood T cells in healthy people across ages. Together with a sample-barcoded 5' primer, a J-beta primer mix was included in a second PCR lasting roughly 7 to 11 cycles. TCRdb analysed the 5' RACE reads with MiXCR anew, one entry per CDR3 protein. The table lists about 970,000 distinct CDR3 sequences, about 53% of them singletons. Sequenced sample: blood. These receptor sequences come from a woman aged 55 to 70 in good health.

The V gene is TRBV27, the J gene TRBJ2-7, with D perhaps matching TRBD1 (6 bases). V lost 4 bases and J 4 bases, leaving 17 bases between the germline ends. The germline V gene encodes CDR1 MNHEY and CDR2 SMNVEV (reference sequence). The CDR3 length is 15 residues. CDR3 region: CASSWGLAHFYEQYF. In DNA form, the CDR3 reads TGTGCCAGCAGTTGGGGGCTGGCACACTTTTACGAGCAGTACTTC.

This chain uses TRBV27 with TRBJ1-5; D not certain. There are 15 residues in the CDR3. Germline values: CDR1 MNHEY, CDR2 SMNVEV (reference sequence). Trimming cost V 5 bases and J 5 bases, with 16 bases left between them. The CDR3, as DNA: TGTGCCAGCAGTCGGCAAGCAGCTTGGGATCAGCCCCAGCATTTT. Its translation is CASSRQAAWDQPQHF.

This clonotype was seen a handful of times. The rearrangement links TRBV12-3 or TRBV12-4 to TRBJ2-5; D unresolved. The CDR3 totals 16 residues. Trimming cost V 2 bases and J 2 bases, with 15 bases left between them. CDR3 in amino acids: CASSLNVLRLQETQYF. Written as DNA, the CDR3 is TGTGCCAGCAGTTTAAATGTGTTAAGGTTACAAGAGACCCAGTACTTC.

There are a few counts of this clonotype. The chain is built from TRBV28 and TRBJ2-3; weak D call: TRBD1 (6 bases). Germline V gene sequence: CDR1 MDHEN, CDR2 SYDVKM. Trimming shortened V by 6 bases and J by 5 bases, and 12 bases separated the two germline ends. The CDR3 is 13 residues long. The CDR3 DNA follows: TGTGCCAGCAGCCAACTCAGGGGAGATACGCAGTATTTT. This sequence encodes CASSQLRGDTQYF. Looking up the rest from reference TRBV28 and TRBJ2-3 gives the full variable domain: DVKVTQSSRYLVKRTGEKVFLECVQDMDHENMFWYRQDPGLGLRLIYFSYDVKMKEKGDIPEGYSVSREKKERFSLILESASTNQTSMYLCASSQLRGDTQYFGPGTRLTVL.

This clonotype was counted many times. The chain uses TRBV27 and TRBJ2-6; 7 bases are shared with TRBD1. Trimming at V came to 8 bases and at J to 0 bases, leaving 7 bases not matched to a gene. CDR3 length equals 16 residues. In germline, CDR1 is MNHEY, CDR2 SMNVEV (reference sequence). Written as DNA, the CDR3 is TGTGCCAGCCGGGACAGCATTCGCTCTGGGGCCAACGTCCTGACTTTC. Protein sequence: CASRDSIRSGANVLTF.

CDR3: CASSPPRAGGMETQYF. Here the CDR3 DNA reads TGTGCCAGCAGTCCCCCGAGGGCGGGAGGGATGGAGACCCAGTACTTC. The chain couples TRBV28 to TRBJ2-5; 9 nucleotides agree with TRBD2. Germline V gives CDR1 MDHEN, CDR2 SYDVKM. Trimming at V came to 5 bases and at J to 5 bases, leaving 12 bases not matched to a gene. This CDR3 comprises 16 residues. Complete variable domain (other parts from reference TRBV28 and TRBJ2-5): DVKVTQSSRYLVKRTGEKVFLECVQDMDHENMFWYRQDPGLGLRLIYFSYDVKMKEKGDIPEGYSVSREKKERFSLILESASTNQTSMYLCASSPPRAGGMETQYFGPGTRLLVL.

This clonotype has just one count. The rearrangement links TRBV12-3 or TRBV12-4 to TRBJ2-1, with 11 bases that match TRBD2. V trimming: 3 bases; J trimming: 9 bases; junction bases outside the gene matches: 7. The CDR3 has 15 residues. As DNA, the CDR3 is TGTGCCAGCAGTTTGTTTCTAGCGGGGGGCGGTGAGCAGTTCTTC. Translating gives CASSLFLAGGGEQFF.

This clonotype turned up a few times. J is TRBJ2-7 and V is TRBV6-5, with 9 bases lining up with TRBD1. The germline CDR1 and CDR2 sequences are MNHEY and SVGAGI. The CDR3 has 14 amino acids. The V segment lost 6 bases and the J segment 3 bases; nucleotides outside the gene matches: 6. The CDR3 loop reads CASRYRDRDYEQYF. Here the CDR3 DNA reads TGTGCCAGCAGGTATCGGGACAGGGACTACGAGCAGTACTTC.

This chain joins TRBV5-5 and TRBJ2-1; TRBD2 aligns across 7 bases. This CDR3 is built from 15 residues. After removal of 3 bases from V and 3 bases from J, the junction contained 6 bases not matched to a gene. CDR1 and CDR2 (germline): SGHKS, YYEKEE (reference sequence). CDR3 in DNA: TGTGCCAGCAGCTGGGGGGGACTCCTCTACAATGAGCAGTTCTTC. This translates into CASSWGGLLYNEQFF.

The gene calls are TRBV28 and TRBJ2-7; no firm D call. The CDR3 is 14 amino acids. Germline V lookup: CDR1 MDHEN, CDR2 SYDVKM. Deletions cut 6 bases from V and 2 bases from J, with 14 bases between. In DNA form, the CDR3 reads TGTGCCAGCAGCCTGTTTGGGCCAGCCTACGAGCAGTACTTC. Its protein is CASSLFGPAYEQYF.

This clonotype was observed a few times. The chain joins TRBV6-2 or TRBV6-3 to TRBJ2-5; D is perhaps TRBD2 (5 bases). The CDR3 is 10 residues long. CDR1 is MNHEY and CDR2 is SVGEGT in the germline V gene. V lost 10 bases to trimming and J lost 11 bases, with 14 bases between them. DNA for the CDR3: TGTGCCACCTCTTCGGAGGAGCAGTACTTC. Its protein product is CATSSEEQYF.

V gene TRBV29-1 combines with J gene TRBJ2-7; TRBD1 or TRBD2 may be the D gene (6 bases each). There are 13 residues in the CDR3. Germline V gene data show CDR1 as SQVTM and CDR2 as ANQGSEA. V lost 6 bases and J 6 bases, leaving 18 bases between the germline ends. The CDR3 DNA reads TGCAGCGTGCAGAACAGGGACTCGGGCGAGCAGTACTTC. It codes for CSVQNRDSGEQYF.

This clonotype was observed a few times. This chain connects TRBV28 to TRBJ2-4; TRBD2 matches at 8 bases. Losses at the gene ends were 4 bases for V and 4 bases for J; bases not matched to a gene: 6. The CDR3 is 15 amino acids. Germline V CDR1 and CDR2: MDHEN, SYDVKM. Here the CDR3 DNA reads TGTGCCAGCAGTTCCATACTAGCGGCGAAAAACATTCAGTACTTC. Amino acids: CASSSILAAKNIQYF.

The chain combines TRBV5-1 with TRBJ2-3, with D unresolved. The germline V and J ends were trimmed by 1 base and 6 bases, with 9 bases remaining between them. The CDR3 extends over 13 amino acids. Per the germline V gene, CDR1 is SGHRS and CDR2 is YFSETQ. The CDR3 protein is CASSLSGHDTQYF. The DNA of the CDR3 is TGCGCCAGCAGCTTGAGTGGGCATGATACGCAGTATTTT.